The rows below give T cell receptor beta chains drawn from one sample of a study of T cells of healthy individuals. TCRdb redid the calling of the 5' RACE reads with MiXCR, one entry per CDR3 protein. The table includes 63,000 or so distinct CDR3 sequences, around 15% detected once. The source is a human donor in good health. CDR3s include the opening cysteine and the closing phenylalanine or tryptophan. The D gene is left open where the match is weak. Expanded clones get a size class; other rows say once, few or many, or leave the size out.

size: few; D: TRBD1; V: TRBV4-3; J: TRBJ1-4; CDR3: CASSRGQGKGDEKLFF; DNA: TGCGCCAGCAGCCGCGGACAGGGGAAGGGGGATGAAAAACTGTTTTTT
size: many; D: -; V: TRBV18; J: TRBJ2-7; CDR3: CASSPAGTVEQYF; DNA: TGTGCCAGCTCACCGGCGGGGACAGTCGAGCAGTACTTC
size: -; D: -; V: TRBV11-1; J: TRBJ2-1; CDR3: CASSPPGTPLQFF; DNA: TGTGCCAGCAGCCCACCAGGGACCCCGCTCCAGTTCTTC
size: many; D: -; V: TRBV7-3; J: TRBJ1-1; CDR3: CASSSRGAAEAFF; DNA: TGTGCCAGCAGCTCACGGGGGGCGGCTGAAGCTTTCTTT
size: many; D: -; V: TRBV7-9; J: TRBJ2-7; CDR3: CASTFSGVYEQYF; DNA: TGTGCCAGCACCTTTTCGGGAGTTTACGAGCAGTACTTC
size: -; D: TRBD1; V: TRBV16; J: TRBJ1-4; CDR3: CASSTTRGAEKLFF; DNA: TGTGCCAGCAGCACGACCAGGGGGGCTGAAAAACTGTTTTTT
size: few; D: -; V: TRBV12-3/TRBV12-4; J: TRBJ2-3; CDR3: CASRRVGRDTQYF; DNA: TGTGCCAGCAGACGAGTAGGCCGGGATACGCAGTATTTT
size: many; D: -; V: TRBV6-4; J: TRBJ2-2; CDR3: CASSGGNTGELFF; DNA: TGTGCCAGCAGTGGGGGCAACACCGGGGAGCTGTTTTTT
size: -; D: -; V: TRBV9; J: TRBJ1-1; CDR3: CASSVGAGLGTEAFF; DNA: TGTGCCAGCAGCGTAGGGGCGGGTCTTGGCACTGAAGCTTTCTTT
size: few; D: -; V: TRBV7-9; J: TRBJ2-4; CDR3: CASSWGKRQTRPYF; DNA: TGTGCCAGCAGCTGGGGGAAAAGACAGACCCGGCCGTACTTC
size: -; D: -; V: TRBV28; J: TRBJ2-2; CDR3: CASSSPNTGELFF; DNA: TGTGCCAGCAGTTCACCGAACACCGGGGAGCTGTTTTTT
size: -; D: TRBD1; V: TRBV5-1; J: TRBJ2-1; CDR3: CASSLGDRGWYNEQFF; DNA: TGCGCCAGCAGCTTGGGGGACAGGGGATGGTACAATGAGCAGTTCTTC
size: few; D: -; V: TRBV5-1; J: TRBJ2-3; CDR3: CASSLRSGGNTQYF; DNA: TGCGCCAGCAGCTTGAGATCAGGGGGGAATACGCAGTATTTT
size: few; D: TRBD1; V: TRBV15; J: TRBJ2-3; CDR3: CATSRRDPSGGNTQYF; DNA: TGTGCCACCAGCAGGAGGGACCCCTCAGGGGGAAATACGCAGTATTTT
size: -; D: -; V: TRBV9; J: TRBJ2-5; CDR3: CASSVGGLETSFQETQYF; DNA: TGTGCCAGCAGCGTAGGAGGACTTGAGACTTCGTTCCAAGAGACCCAGTACTTC
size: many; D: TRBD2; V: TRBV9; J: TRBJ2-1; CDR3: CASSVGQGTSGRASYNEQFF; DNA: TGTGCCAGCAGCGTAGGCCAGGGAACTAGCGGACGTGCCTCCTACAATGAGCAGTTCTTC
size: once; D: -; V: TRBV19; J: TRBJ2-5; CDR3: CASSISGRSNNEQYF; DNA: TGTGCCAGTAGTATATCTGGCAGATCGAACAATGAGCAGTACTTC
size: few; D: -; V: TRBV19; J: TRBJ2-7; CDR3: CASRNQPASYEQYF; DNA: TGTGCCAGTAGGAACCAGCCCGCCTCCTACGAGCAGTACTTC
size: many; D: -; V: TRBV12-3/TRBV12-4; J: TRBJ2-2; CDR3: CASSLLGGAELFF; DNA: TGTGCCAGCAGTTTGCTTGGGGGCGCGGAGCTGTTTTTT
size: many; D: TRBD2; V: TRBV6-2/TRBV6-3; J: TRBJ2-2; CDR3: CASSYLRLAPNTGELFF; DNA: TGTGCCAGCAGTTACTTGAGACTAGCGCCGAACACCGGGGAGCTGTTTTTT
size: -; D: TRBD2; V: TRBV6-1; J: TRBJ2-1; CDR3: CASTRTSAYNEQFF; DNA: TGTGCCAGCACGAGGACTAGCGCCTACAATGAGCAGTTCTTC
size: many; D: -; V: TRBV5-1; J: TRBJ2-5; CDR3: CASSIRPVETQYF; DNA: TGCGCCAGCAGCATCCGGCCGGTTGAGACCCAGTACTTC
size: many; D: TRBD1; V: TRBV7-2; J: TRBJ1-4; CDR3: CASTRQGFEKLFF; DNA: TGTGCCAGCACCCGACAGGGATTTGAAAAACTGTTTTTT
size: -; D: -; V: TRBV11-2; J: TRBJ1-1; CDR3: CASSSDRNTEAFF; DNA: TGTGCCAGCAGCTCGGACAGAAACACTGAAGCTTTCTTT
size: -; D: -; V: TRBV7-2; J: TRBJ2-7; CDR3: CASSLIGPVEQYF; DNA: TGTGCCAGCAGCTTAATCGGCCCCGTCGAGCAGTACTTC
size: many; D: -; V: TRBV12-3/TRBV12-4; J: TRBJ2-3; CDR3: CASSSFTDTQYF; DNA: TGTGCCAGCAGTTCTTTTACAGATACGCAGTATTTT
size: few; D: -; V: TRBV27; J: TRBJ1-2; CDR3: CASRMSGVANYGYTF; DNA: TGTGCCAGCAGAATGTCGGGGGTAGCTAACTATGGCTACACCTTC
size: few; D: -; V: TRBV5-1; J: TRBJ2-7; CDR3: CASSFGQGGTYEQYF; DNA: TGCGCCAGCAGCTTCGGGCAGGGGGGAACCTACGAGCAGTACTTC
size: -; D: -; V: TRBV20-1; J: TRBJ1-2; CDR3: CSASFSDHNYGYTF; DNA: TGCAGTGCTAGCTTTTCAGATCATAACTATGGCTACACCTTC
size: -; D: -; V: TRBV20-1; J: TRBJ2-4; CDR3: CSARGLETPVKNIQYF; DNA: TGCAGTGCTAGAGGTCTAGAGACACCGGTGAAAAACATTCAGTACTTC
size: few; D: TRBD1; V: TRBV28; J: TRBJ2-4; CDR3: CASSLTLTDGTGGIKNIQYF; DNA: TGTGCCAGCAGTTTAACTCTAACAGACGGGACAGGGGGTATCAAAAACATTCAGTACTTC
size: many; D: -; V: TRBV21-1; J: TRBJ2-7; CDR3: CASSNDHSYEQYF; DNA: TGTGCCAGCAGCAATGACCACTCCTACGAGCAGTACTTC
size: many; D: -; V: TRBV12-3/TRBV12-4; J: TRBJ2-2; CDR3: CASNPTANTGELFF; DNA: TGTGCCAGCAACCCGACTGCGAACACCGGGGAGCTGTTTTTT
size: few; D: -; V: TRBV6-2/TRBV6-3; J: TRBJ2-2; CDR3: CASTPQAGELFF; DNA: TGTGCCAGCACCCCTCAAGCCGGGGAGCTGTTTTTT
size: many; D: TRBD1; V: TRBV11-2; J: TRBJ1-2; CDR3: CASSPLTGARLYGYTF; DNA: TGTGCCAGCAGCCCGCTGACAGGGGCAAGGTTGTATGGCTACACCTTC
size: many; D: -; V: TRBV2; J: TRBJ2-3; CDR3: CASRLDTDTQYF; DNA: TGTGCCAGCAGGCTAGACACAGATACGCAGTATTTT
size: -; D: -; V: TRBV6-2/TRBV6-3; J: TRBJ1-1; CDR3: CASSSRGSMAFF; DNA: TGTGCCAGCAGTTCCAGGGGCAGCATGGCTTTCTTT
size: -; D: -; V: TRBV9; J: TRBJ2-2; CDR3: CASSGGPLSPPEELFF; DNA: TGTGCCAGCAGCGGAGGCCCCCTATCCCCACCCGAGGAGCTGTTTTTT
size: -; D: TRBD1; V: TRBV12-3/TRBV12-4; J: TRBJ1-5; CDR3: CASSSRPGGSNQPQHF; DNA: TGTGCCAGCAGTTCCCGACCAGGGGGGAGCAATCAGCCCCAGCATTTT
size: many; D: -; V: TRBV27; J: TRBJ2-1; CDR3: CASSFPGNEQFF; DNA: TGTGCCAGCAGTTTTCCGGGGAATGAGCAGTTCTTC
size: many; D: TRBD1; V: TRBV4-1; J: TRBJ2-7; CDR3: CASSQEGQVVNEQYF; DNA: TGCGCCAGCAGCCAAGAGGGACAGGTTGTGAACGAGCAGTACTTC
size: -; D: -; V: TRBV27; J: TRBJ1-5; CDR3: CASSFRGQRNQPQHF; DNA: TGTGCCAGCAGTTTCCGGGGACAAAGAAATCAGCCCCAGCATTTT
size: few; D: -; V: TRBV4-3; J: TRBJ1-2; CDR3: CASSQGDGYTF; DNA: TGCGCCAGCAGCCAAGGGGATGGCTACACCTTC
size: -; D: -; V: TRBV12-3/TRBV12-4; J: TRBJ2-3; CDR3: CASSPGDGTQYF; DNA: TGTGCCAGCAGTCCCGGAGATGGTACGCAGTATTTT
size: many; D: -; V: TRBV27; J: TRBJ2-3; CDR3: CAISPTASDTQYF; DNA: TGTGCCATCAGCCCCACAGCGTCAGATACGCAGTATTTT
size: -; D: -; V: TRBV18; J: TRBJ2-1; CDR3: CASSPGPDRGQFF; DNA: TGTGCCAGCTCACCAGGACCCGACCGGGGGCAGTTCTTC
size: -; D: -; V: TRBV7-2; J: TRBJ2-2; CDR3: CASSSDTELFF; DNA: TGTGCCAGCAGCTCAGACACCGAGCTGTTTTTT
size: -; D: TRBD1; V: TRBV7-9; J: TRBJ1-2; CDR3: CASSQQGADGYTF; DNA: TGTGCCAGCAGCCAACAGGGGGCTGATGGCTACACCTTC
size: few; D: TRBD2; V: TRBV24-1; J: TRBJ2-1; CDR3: CATSDGRTRGEQFF; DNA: TGTGCCACCAGTGATGGCAGGACTAGAGGTGAGCAGTTCTTC
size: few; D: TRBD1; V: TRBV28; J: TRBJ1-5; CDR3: CASTTGTVLYSNQPQHF; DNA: TGTGCCAGCACCACCGGGACAGTCCTTTATAGCAATCAGCCCCAGCATTTT
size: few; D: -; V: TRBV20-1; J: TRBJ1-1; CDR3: CSARVHSMNTEAFF; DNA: TGCAGTGCTAGAGTTCACAGCATGAACACTGAAGCTTTCTTT
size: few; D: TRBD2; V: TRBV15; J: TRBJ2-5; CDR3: CATSRAGGARGETQYF; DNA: TGTGCCACCAGCAGAGCGGGAGGGGCCCGCGGAGAGACCCAGTACTTC
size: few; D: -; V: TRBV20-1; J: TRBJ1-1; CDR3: CSAPGHINTEAFF; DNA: TGCAGTGCTCCGGGACACATAAACACTGAAGCTTTCTTT
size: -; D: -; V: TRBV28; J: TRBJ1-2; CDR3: CASTRPLSSYGYNF; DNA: TGTGCCAGCACGAGGCCCCTGAGCAGCTATGGCTACAACTTC
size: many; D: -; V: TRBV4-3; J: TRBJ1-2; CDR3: CASSQDGSSNYGYTF; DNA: TGCGCCAGCAGCCAAGACGGCTCCTCTAACTATGGCTACACCTTC
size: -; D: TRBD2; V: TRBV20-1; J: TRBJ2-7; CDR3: CSARVSSSGMGEQYF; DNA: TGCAGTGCTAGAGTATCATCTAGCGGGATGGGAGAGCAGTACTTC
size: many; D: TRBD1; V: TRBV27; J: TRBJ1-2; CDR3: CASWTGEGYTF; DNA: TGTGCCAGTTGGACAGGGGAAGGCTACACCTTC
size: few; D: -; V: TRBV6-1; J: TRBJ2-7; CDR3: CASSEQPGYEQYF; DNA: TGTGCCAGCAGTGAACAACCGGGGTACGAGCAGTACTTC